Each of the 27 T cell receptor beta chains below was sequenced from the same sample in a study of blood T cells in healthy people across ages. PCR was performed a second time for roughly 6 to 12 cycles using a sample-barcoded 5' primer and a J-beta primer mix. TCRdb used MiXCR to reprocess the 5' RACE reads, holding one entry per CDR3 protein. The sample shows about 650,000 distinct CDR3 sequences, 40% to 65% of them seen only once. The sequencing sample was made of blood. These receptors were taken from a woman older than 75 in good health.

The CDR3 region is CATSRQSARNTEAFF. As DNA, the CDR3 is TGTGCCACCAGCAGACAGTCAGCCCGGAACACTGAAGCTTTCTTT. The chain recombines TRBV15 with TRBJ1-1; D unclear. The V and J ends lost 2 bases and 1 base respectively, with 11 bases between them. Germline V gene lookup returns CDR1 LNHNV and CDR2 YYDKDF (reference sequence). CDR3 size: 15 residues.

CDR3 protein: CASSIWQETQYF. In DNA form, the CDR3 reads TGTGCCAGCAGTATCTGGCAGGAGACCCAGTACTTC. This chain joins TRBV12-3 or TRBV12-4 and TRBJ2-5; no reliable D call. The germline V and J ends were trimmed by 5 bases and 5 bases, with 9 bases remaining between them. CDR3 size: 12 residues.

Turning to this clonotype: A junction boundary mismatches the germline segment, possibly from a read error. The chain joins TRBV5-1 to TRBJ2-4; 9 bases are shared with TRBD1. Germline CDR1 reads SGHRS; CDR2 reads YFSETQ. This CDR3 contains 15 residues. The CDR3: CASSPGDREKSIQYF. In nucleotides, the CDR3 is TGCGCCAGCAGCCCAGGGGACAGGGAGAAAAGCATTCAGTACTTC.

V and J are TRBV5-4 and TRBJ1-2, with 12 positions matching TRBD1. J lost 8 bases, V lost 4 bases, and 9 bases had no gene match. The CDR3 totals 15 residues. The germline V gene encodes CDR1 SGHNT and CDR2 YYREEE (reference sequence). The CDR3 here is CASSHPGQGAPGYTF. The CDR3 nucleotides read TGTGCCAGCAGCCATCCGGGACAGGGGGCACCAGGCTACACCTTC. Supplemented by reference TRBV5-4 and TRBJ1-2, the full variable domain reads ETGVTQSPTHLIKTRGQQVTLRCSSQSGHNTVSWYQQALGQGPQFIFQYYREEENGRGNFPPRFSGLQFPNYSSELNVNALELDDSALYLCASSHPGQGAPGYTFGSGTRLTVV.

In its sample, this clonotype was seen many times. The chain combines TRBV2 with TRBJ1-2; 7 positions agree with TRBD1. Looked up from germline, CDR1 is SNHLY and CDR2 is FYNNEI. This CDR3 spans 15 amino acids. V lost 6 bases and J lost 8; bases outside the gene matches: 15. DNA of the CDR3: TGTGCCAGCAGCGCCCAATATAACACAGGGGCCGGCTACACCTTC. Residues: CASSAQYNTGAGYTF.

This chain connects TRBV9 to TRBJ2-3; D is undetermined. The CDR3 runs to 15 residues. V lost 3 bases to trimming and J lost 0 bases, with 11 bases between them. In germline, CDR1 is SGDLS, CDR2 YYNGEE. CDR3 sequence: CASSDPRFSTDTQYF. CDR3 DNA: TGTGCCAGCAGCGATCCTCGATTTAGCACAGATACGCAGTATTTT.

The CDR3 spells CASSRAGGQSYEQYF. The CDR3 region has the DNA TGCGCCAGCAGCCGTGCTGGGGGACAGTCCTACGAGCAGTACTTC. The chain couples TRBV5-1 to TRBJ2-7; TRBD1 matches at 7 bases. Germline CDR1 SGHRS, CDR2 YFSETQ. This CDR3 spans 15 amino acids. V shed 4 bases and J 1 base; nucleotides not matched to a gene: 8.

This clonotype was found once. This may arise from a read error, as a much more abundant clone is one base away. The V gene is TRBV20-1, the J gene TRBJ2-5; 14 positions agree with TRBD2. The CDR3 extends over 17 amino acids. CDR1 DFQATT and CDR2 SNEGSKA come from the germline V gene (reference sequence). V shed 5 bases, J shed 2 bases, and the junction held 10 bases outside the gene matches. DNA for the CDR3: TGCAGTGCTCAAGGGACTAGCGGGGGCACAGGTCAAGAGACCCAGTACTTC. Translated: CSAQGTSGGTGQETQYF.

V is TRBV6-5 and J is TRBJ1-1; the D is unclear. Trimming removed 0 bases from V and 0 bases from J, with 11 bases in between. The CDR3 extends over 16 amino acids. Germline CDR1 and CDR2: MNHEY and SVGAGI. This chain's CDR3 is CASSYSPGYMNTEAFF. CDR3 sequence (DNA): TGTGCCAGCAGTTACTCGCCAGGCTACATGAACACTGAAGCTTTCTTT.

The CDR3 loop is CASSSGLAGTSGANVLTF. Here the CDR3 DNA reads TGTGCCAGCAGCTCGGGACTAGCGGGTACCTCTGGGGCCAACGTCCTGACTTTC. This chain links TRBV7-7 with TRBJ2-6, with 12 bases matching TRBD2. Germline trimming cut 4 bases from V and 0 bases from J; bases unmatched to any gene: 4. From germline, CDR1 is SSHAT and CDR2 FNYEAQ (reference sequence). The CDR3 consists of 18 residues.

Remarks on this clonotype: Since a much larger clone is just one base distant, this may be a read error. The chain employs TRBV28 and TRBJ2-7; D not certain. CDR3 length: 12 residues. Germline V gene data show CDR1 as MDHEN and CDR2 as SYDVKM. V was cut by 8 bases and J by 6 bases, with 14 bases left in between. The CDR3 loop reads CASSRTPCEQYF. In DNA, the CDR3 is TGTGCCAGCTCCCGGACCCCCTGCGAGCAGTACTTC.

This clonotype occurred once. CDR3 sequence reads: CSGPRINEQFF. Written as DNA, the CDR3 is TGCAGCGGCCCAAGGATCAATGAGCAGTTCTTC. The V and J genes are TRBV29-1 and TRBJ2-1, with D unresolved. Germline CDR1 SQVTM, CDR2 ANQGSEA. This CDR3 is built from 11 residues. Deletions cut 7 bases from V and 6 bases from J, with 10 bases between.

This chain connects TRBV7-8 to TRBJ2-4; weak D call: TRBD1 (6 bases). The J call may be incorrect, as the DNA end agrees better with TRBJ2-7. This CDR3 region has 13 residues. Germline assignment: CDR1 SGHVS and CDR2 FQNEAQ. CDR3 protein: CASSSGATYEQYF. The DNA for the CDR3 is TGTGCCAGCAGCTCAGGGGCCACCTACGAGCAGTACTTC.

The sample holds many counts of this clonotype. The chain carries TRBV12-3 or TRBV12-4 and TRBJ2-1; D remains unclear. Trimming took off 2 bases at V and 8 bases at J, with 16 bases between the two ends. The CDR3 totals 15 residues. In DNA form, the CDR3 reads TGTGCCAGCAGTTTATCTACCTCATACGCGGATGAGCAGTTCTTC. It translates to CASSLSTSYADEQFF.

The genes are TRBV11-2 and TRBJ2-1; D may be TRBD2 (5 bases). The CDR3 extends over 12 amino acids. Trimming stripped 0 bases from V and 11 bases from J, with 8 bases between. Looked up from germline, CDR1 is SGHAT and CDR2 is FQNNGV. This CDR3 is CASSLDGLQQFF. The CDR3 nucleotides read TGTGCCAGCAGCTTAGACGGACTCCAGCAGTTCTTC.

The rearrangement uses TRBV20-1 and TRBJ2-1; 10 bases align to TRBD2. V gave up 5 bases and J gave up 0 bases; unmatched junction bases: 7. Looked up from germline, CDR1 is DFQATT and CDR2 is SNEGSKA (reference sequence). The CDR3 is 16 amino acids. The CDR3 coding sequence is TGCAGTGCTCCACGGACTAGCGGAAGCTCCTACAATGAGCAGTTCTTC. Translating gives CSAPRTSGSSYNEQFF.

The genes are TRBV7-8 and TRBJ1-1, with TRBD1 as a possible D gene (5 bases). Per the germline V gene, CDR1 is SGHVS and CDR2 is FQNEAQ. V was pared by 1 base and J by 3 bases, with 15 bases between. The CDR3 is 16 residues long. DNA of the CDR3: TGTGCCAGCAGCTTAGGGGACGCCGACAGCTACACTGAAGCTTTCTTT. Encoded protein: CASSLGDADSYTEAFF.

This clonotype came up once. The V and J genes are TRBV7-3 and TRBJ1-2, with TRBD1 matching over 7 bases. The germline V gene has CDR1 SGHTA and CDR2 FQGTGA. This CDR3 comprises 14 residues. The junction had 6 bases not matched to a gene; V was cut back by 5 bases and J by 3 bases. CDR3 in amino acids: CASSPTGTDYGYTF. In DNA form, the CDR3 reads TGTGCCAGCAGCCCTACCGGGACAGACTATGGCTACACCTTC. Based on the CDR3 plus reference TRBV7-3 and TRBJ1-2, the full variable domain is GAGVSQTPSNKVTEKGKYVELRCDPISGHTALYWYRQSLGQGPEFLIYFQGTGAADDSGLPNDRFFAVRPEGSVSTLKIQRTERGDSAVYLCASSPTGTDYGYTFGSGTRLTVV.

The CDR3 loop reads CASSDVLAGNPFF. DNA of the CDR3: TGTGCCAGCAGTGACGTACTAGCGGGGAATCCGTTCTTC. J is TRBJ2-1 and V is TRBV6-6, with TRBD2 matching 10 bases. V lost 5 bases, J lost 15 bases, and 10 bases stayed unmatched. The V gene's germline CDR1 is MNHNY and CDR2 SVGAGI (reference sequence). This CDR3 has 13 amino acids.

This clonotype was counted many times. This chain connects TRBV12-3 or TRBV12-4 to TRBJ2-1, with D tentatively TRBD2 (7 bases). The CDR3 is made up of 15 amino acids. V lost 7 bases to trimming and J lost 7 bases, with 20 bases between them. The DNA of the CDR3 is TGTGCCAGCACCATGTTGGGGGGGCCGCGGAATGAGCAGTTCTTC. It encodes CASTMLGGPRNEQFF.

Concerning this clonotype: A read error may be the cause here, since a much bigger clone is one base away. In DNA form, the CDR3 reads TGTGCCACCAGTGAATCAGGGGCCCAGTACTTC. Its protein is CATSESGAQYF. The chain recombines TRBV24-1 with TRBJ2-7; D is perhaps TRBD1 (6 bases). V gave up 4 bases and J gave up 10 bases, with 10 bases separating them. The CDR3 extends over 11 amino acids. Germline CDR1 and CDR2: KGHDR and SFDVKD.

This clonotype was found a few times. CDR3 nucleotide sequence: TGTGCCACCAGCAGAGAATGGGATAACACCGGGGAGCTGTTTTTT. This translates into CATSREWDNTGELFF. This chain links TRBV15 with TRBJ2-2; D gene ambiguous. V dropped 0 bases and J dropped 2 bases, with 7 bases sitting between them. This CDR3 is built from 15 residues. Germline CDR1 is LNHNV and CDR2 is YYDKDF (reference sequence).

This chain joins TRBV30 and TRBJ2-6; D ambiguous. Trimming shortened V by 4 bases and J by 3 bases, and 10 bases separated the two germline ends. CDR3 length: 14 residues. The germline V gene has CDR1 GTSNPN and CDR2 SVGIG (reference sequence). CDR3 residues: CAWTQKDGANVLTF. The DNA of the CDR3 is TGTGCCTGGACTCAAAAAGATGGGGCCAACGTCCTGACTTTC.

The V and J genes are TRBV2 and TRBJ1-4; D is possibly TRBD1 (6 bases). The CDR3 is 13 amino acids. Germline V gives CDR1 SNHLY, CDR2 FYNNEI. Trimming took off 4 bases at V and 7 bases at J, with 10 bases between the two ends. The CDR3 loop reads CASSAGDGEKLFF. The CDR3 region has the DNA TGTGCCAGCAGTGCAGGGGATGGTGAAAAACTGTTTTTT.

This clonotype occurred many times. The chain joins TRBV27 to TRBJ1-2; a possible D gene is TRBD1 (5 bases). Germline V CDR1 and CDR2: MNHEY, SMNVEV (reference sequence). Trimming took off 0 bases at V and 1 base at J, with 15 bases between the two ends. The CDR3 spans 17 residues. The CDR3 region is CASSLSVRQGSNYGYTF. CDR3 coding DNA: TGTGCCAGCAGTTTATCTGTTCGGCAGGGAAGTAACTATGGCTACACCTTC.

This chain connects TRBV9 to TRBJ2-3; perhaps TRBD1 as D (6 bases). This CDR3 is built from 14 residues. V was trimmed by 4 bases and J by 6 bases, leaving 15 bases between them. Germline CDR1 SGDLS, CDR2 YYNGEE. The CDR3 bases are TGTGCCAGCAGCTCCAGCCAGGGGTTCGATACGCAGTATTTT. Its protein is CASSSSQGFDTQYF.

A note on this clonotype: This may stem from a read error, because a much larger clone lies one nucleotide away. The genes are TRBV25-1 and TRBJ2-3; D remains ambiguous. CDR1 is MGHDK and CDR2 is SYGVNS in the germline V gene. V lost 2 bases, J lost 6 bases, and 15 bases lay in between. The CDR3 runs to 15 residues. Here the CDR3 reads CASSEGLVSTDTQYF. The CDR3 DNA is TGTGCCAGCAGTGAAGGGTTGGTCTCCACGGATACGCAGTATTTT.